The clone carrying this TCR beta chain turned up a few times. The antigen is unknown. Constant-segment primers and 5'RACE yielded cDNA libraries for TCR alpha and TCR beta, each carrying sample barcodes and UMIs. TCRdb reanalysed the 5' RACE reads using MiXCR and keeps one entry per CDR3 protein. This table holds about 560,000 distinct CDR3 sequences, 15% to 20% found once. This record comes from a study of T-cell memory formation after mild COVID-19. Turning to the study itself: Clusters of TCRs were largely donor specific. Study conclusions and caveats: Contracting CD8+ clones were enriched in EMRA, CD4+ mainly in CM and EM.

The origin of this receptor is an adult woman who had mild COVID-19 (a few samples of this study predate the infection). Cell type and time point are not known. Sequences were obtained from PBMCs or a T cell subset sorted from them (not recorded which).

The CDR3 spells CASSITHTEAFF. CDR3 nucleotides: TGTGCCAGCAGTATTACCCACACTGAAGCTTTCTTT. The chain combines TRBV12-3 or TRBV12-4 with TRBJ1-1; no firm D call. CDR3 length equals 12 residues. Trimming shortened V by 5 bases and J by 3 bases, and 7 bases separated the two germline ends.